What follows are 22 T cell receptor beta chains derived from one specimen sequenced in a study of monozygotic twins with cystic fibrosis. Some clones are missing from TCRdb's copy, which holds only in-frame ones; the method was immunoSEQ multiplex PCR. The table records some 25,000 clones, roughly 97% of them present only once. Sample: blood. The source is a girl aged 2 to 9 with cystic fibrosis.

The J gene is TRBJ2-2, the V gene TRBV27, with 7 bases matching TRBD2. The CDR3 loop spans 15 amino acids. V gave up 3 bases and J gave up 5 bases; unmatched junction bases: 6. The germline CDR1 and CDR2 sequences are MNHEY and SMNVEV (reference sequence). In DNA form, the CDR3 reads TGTGCCAGCAGTTTTAGCGGGTCCGGTACCGGGGAGCTGTTTTTT. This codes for CASSFSGSGTGELFF.

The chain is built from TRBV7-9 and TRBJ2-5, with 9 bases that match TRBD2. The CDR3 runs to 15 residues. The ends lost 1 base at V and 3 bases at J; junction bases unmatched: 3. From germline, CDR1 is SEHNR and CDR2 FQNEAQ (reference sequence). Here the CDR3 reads CASSLGASGKETQYF. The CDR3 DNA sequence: TGTGCCAGCAGCTTAGGGGCTAGCGGGAAAGAGACCCAGTACTTC.

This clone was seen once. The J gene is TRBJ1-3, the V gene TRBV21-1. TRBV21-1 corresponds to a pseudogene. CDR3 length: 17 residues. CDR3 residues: CASSKVWGADSGNTIYF. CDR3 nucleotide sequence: TGTGCCAGCAGCAAAGTTTGGGGGGCTGACTCTGGAAACACCATATATTTT.

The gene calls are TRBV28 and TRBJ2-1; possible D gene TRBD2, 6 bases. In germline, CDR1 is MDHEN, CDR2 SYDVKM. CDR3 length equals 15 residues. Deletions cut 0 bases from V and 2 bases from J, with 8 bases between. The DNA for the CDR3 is TGTGCCAGCAGTTTATGGGAGGGGACCTACAATGAGCAGTTCTTC. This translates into CASSLWEGTYNEQFF. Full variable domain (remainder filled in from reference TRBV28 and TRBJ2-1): DVKVTQSSRYLVKRTGEKVFLECVQDMDHENMFWYRQDPGLGLRLIYFSYDVKMKEKGDIPEGYSVSREKKERFSLILESASTNQTSMYLCASSLWEGTYNEQFFGPGTRLTVL.

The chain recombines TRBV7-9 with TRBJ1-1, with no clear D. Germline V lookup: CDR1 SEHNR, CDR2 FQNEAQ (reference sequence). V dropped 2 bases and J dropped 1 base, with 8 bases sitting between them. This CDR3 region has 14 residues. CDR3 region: CASSLPIGNTEAFF. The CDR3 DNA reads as TGTGCCAGCAGCTTACCGATCGGGAACACTGAAGCTTTCTTT.

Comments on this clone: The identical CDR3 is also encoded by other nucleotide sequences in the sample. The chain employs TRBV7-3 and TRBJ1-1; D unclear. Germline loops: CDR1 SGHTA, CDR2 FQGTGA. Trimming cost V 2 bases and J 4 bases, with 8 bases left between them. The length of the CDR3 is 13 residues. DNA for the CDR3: TGTGCCAGCAGCTTAGGGTACGGCACTGAAGCTTTCTTT. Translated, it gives CASSLGYGTEAFF.

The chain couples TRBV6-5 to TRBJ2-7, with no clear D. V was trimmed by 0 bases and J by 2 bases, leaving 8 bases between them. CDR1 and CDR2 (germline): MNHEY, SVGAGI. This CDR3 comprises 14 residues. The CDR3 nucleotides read TGTGCCAGCAGTTACTCGACCCAAACCTACGAGCAGTACTTC. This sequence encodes CASSYSTQTYEQYF.

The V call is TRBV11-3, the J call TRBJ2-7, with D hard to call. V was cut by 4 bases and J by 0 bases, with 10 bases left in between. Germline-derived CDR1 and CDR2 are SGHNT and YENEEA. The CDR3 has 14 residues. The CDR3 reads CASSSGPSSYEQYF. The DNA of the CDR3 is TGTGCCAGCAGCTCAGGACCGAGCTCCTACGAGCAGTACTTC.

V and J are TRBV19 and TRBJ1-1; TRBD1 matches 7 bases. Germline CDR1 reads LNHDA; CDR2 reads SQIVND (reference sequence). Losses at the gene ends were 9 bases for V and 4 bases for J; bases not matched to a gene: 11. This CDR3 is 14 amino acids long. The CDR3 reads CASRQGRGVTEAFF. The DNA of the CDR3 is TGTGCCAGCAGGCAGGGCAGGGGGGTCACTGAAGCTTTCTTT. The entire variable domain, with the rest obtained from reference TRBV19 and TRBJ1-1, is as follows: DGGITQSPKYLFRKEGQNVTLSCEQNLNHDAMYWYRQDPGQGLRLIYYSQIVNDFQKGDIAEGYSVSREKKESFPLTVTSAQKNPTAFYLCASRQGRGVTEAFFGQGTRLTVV.

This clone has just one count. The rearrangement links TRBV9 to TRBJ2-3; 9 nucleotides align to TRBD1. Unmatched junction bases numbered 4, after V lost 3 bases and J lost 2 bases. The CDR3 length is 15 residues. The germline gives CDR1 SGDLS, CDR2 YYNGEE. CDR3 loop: CASSDRGQPTDTQYF. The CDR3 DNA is TGTGCCAGCAGCGACAGGGGGCAGCCCACAGATACGCAGTATTTT.

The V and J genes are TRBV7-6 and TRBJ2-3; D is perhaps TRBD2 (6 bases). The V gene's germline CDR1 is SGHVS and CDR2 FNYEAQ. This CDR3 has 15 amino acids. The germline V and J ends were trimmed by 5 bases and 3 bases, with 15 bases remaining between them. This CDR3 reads CASSLAGGPTDTQYF. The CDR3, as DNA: TGTGCCAGCAGCCTGGCCGGAGGGCCAACAGATACGCAGTATTTT.

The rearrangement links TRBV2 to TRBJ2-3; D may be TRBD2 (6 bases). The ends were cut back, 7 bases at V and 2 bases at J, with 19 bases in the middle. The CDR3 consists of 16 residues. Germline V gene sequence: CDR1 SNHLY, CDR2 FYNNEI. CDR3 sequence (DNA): TGTGCCAGCACTCAAACGGGACTTCTATTCACAGATACGCAGTATTTT. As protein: CASTQTGLLFTDTQYF.

The DNA of the CDR3 is TGTGCCAGCACCCCCCAGGTGAGGGACTATGGCTACACCTTC. It codes for CASTPQVRDYGYTF. The chain links TRBV5-5 to TRBJ1-2, with D hard to call. Trimming shortened V by 6 bases and J by 3 bases, and 15 bases separated the two germline ends. The length of the CDR3 is 14 residues. The germline V gene encodes CDR1 SGHKS and CDR2 YYEKEE (reference sequence). The variable domain in full, with the rest retrieved from reference TRBV5-5 and TRBJ1-2, is DAGVTQSPTHLIKTRGQQVTLRCSPISGHKSVSWYQQVLGQGPQFIFQYYEKEERGRGNFPDRFSARQFPNYSSELNVNALLLGDSALYLCASTPQVRDYGYTFGSGTRLTVV.

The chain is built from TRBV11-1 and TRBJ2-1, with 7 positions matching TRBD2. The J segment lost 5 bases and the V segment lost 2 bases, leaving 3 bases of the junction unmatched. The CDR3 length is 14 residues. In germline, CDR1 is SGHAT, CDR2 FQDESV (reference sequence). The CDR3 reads CASSLRGGDNEQFF. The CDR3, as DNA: TGTGCCAGCAGCTTACGTGGGGGGGACAATGAGCAGTTCTTC.

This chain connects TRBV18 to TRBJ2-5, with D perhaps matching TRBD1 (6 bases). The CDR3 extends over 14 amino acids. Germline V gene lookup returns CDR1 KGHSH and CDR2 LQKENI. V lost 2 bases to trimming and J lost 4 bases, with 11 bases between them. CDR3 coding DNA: TGTGCCAGCTCACCAGGGGGCGCGGGAGAGACCCAGTACTTC. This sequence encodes CASSPGGAGETQYF.

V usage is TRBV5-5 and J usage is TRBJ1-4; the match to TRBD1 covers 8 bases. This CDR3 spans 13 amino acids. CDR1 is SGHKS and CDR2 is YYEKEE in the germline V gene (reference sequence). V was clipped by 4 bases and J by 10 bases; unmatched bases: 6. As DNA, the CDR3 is TGTGCCAGCAGCGCGGGACAGGTGGGAAAACTGTTTTTT. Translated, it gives CASSAGQVGKLFF.

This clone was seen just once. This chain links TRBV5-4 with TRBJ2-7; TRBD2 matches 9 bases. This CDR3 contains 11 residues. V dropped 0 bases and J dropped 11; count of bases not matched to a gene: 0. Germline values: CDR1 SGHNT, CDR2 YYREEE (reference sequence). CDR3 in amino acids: CASSLGLAEYF. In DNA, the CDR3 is TGTGCCAGCAGCTTGGGACTAGCGGAGTACTTC.

CDR3 DNA sequence: TGTGCCAGCACCCCCCGAGCGACTGCATCTAGGGGCAATCAGCCCCAGCATTTT. Translating it yields CASTPRATASRGNQPQHF. The chain uses TRBV27 and TRBJ1-5, with no clear D. Deletions cut 7 bases from V and 2 bases from J, with 24 bases between. This CDR3 has 18 amino acids. Germline CDR1 and CDR2: MNHEY and SMNVEV (reference sequence).

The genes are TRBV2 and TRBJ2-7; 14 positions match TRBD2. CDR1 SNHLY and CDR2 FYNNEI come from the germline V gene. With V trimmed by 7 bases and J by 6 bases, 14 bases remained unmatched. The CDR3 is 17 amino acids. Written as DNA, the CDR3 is TGTGCCAGCATCCCGACTAGCGGGAGGGCCATCCTTTCCGAGCAGTACTTC. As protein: CASIPTSGRAILSEQYF.

CDR3 in amino acids: CASSVQAGARSNEQFF. The CDR3 region has the DNA TGTGCCAGCAGCGTACAGGCGGGGGCTAGATCCAATGAGCAGTTCTTC. J is TRBJ2-1 and V is TRBV9; a weak D match, TRBD2 (7 bases). V was pared by 1 base and J by 6 bases, with 17 bases between. The CDR3 is 16 residues long. Per germline, CDR1 SGDLS and CDR2 YYNGEE.

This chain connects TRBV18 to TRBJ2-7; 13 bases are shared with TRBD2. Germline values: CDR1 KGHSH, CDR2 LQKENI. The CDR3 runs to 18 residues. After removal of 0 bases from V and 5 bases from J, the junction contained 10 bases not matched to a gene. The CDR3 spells CASSPPILLAGGPHEQYF. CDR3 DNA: TGTGCCAGCTCACCACCAATCCTACTAGCGGGAGGGCCTCACGAGCAGTACTTC.

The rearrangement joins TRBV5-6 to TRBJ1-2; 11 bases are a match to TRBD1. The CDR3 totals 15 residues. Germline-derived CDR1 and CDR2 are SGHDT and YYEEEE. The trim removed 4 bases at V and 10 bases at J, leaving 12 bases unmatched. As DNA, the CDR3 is TGTGCCAGCAGCACACCGGGACAGGGGGAGGTGTTCTACACCTTC. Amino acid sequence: CASSTPGQGEVFYTF.